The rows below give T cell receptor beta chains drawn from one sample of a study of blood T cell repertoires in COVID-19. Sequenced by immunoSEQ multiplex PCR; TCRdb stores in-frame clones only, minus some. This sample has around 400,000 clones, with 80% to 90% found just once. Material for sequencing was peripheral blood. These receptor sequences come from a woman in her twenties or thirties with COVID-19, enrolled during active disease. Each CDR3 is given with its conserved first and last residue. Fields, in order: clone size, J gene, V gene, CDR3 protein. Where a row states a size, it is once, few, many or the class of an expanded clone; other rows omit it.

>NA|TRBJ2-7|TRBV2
CASTVYEQYF
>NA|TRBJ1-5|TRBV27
CASSLNGQGPSNQPQHF
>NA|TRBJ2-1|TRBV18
CASSRGGSSYNEQFF
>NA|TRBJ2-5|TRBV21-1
CASSKGLAGERETQYF
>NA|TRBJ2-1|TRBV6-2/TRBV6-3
CASTPAGALNEQFF
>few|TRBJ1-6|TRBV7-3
CASSLSEAVGSPLHF
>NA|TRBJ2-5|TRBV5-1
CASSLQGLETQYF
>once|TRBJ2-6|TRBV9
CASSGGTGGSGANVLTF
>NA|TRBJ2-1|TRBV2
CASSDPPGALRGNEQFF
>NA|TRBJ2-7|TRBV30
CAWSWGQGAGQYF
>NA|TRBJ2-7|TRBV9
CASSVSGWSSYEQYF
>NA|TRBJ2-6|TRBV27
CASSPWQGAGANVLTF
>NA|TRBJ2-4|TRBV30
CAWGRSNIQYF
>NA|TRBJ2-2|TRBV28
CASSLSGGSGPGELFF
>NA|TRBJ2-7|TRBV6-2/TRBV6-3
CASSYPRSDRPGGHEQYF
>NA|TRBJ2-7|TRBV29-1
CSVEDRYEQYF
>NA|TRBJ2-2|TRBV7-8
CASSLLASNTGELFF
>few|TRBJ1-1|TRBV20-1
CSAQVNTEAFF
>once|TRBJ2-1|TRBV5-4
CASSLAGPFNEQFF
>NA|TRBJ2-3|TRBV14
CASSQDGQGATDTQYF
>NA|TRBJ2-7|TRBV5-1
CASSSVTGGAKQYF
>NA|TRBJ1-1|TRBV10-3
CAISESGRTEAFF
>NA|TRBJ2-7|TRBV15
CATSFSGGSGEQYF
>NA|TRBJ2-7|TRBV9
CASSVSIGYEQYF
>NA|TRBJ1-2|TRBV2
CASSKRDRSSNYGYTF